This T cell receptor (beta chain) was identified during a study of T cell repertoires in cytomegalovirus infection. Of note for this clonotype: Its antigen is unidentified.

TCRdb reprocessed the reads via MiXCR and lists one record per CDR3 protein. This sample has approximately 500,000 distinct CDR3 sequences, with about 33% found just once. Trimming stripped 5 bases from V and 6 bases from J, with 16 bases between. This CDR3 comprises 14 residues. In germline, CDR1 is SEHNR, CDR2 FQNEAQ (reference sequence). Study-wide results and caveats: The study identified carriers of CMV plus the relevant HLA from cumulative public TCR beta family frequency. CMV-specific TCR beta clonotypes restricted by HLA-C dominated the ex vivo response.

This specimen consisted of cultured PBMCs, obtained from culture after CMV antigen stimulation. The source is a human donor in good health (CMV status not recorded). Some clones in this sample may be carry-over from other donors' samples. The chain uses TRBV7-9 and TRBJ1-1; no clear D. Here the CDR3 reads CASSLPGPVAEAFF. In DNA form, the CDR3 reads TGTGCCAGCAGCCTACCGGGCCCAGTCGCTGAAGCTTTCTTT.